Below are 8 T cell receptor beta chains sequenced from a single sample in a study of blood T cell repertoires in COVID-19. Repertoires were generated with immunoSEQ multiplex PCR, while TCRdb's copy carries only in-frame clones and drops some. Of some 200,000 clones listed, about four fifths are singletons. Sequenced sample: PBMCs or T cells enriched from blood (not recorded which). These receptors were taken from a man aged 35 to 55 who had recovered from COVID-19.

V and J are TRBV19 and TRBJ1-2, with a possible D match to TRBD1 (6 bases). The CDR3 covers 15 residues. Per the germline V gene, CDR1 is LNHDA and CDR2 is SQIVND (reference sequence). Trimming cost V 4 bases and J 2 bases, with 14 bases left between them. The CDR3 sequence: CASSKATGPNYGYTF. DNA for the CDR3: TGTGCCAGTAGTAAAGCGACAGGTCCAAACTATGGCTACACCTTC.

This clone was seen a handful of times. The genes are TRBV7-9 and TRBJ1-4, with D hard to call. The CDR3 runs 15 residues. Trimming removed 1 base from V and 0 bases from J, with 6 bases in between. The germline gives CDR1 SEHNR, CDR2 FQNEAQ (reference sequence). CDR3 sequence (DNA): TGTGCCAGCAGCTTAGGTCTTGCAACTAATGAAAAACTGTTTTTT. Translating gives CASSLGLATNEKLFF.

The chain joins TRBV28 to TRBJ2-7; 11 bases fit TRBD1. CDR1 is MDHEN, CDR2 SYDVKM, per germline. Germline trimming cut 5 bases from V and 3 bases from J; bases unmatched to any gene: 6. There are 15 residues in the CDR3. CDR3 protein: CASSMGDRGIYEQYF. The CDR3 region has the DNA TGTGCCAGCAGTATGGGGGACAGGGGGATCTACGAGCAGTACTTC.

The V call is TRBV7-9, the J call TRBJ1-4; 10 nucleotides line up with TRBD1. The CDR3 contains 15 residues. Looked up from germline, CDR1 is SEHNR and CDR2 is FQNEAQ (reference sequence). V lost 1 base and J lost 8; bases outside the gene matches: 4. The CDR3 DNA reads as TGTGCCAGCAGCTTAGGGACAGGGGGTCAGGAAAAACTGTTTTTT. This sequence encodes CASSLGTGGQEKLFF.

The rearrangement joins TRBV7-8 to TRBJ2-1; 7 bases agree with TRBD2. The germline V gene has CDR1 SGHVS and CDR2 FQNEAQ. This CDR3 contains 15 residues. Losses at the gene ends were 7 bases for V and 3 bases for J; bases not matched to a gene: 9. The CDR3 nucleotides are TGTGCCAGCACCGTAGGGGCGGGGGTCTACAATGAGCAGTTCTTC. Translation: CASTVGAGVYNEQFF.

The chain is built from TRBV7-2 and TRBJ2-4, with D perhaps matching TRBD1 (5 bases). Germline values: CDR1 SGHTA, CDR2 FQGNSA. The CDR3 extends over 13 amino acids. V lost 7 bases and J lost 8, with 15 bases in between. CDR3 in amino acids: CASTQSTRDIQYF. The CDR3 region has the DNA TGTGCCAGCACACAATCGACCAGGGACATTCAGTACTTC.

This clone has a single count. The chain links TRBV19 to TRBJ2-2; perhaps TRBD1 as D (6 bases). Germline-derived CDR1 and CDR2 are LNHDA and SQIVND (reference sequence). The CDR3 has 15 amino acids. V gave up 5 bases and J gave up 3 bases, with 13 bases separating them. This CDR3 reads CASSPRDTYTGELFF. DNA for the CDR3: TGTGCCAGTAGTCCCCGGGACACATACACCGGGGAGCTGTTTTTT.

The chain combines TRBV6-2 or TRBV6-3 with TRBJ2-7; maybe TRBD1 (7 bases). The CDR3 is 16 residues long. The V and J ends lost 6 bases and 5 bases respectively, with 23 bases between them. The germline V gene encodes CDR1 MNHEY and CDR2 SVGEGT. CDR3 amino acids: CASRYPRGGGGDEQYF. The CDR3 DNA reads TGTGCCAGCAGATACCCACGAGGAGGGGGCGGGGACGAGCAGTACTTC.